Each of the 17 T cell receptor beta chains below was sequenced from the same sample in a study of vaccination and CD4 T cells after COVID-19. Time point specified: late sampling 161 to 241 days after vaccination in three convalescent patients. The treatment: roughly 10-day PBMC culture with coronavirus spike peptide pools or control peptides (ViraFEST assay). Researchers used the Oncomine TCR Beta short-read assay to sequence DNA from cultured CD4+ T cells. TCRdb used MiXCR to reprocess the PCR reads, holding one entry per CDR3 protein. The table includes 20,000 to 25,000 distinct CDR3 sequences, about 32% detected once. No cognate antigen is known for these TCRs. Material: CD4+ T cells from blood, cultured in vitro, obtained about 7 months after SARS-CoV-2 vaccination. Receptor source: a human donor who had recovered from COVID-19.

The CDR3 DNA sequence: TGTGCCAGCAGTGAATTCGGAGATACGCAGTATTTT. Its translation: CASSEFGDTQYF. The V and J genes are TRBV25-1 and TRBJ2-3; no reliable D call. The CDR3 is 12 amino acids. The germline gives CDR1 MGHDK, CDR2 SYGVNS. V gave up 1 base and J gave up 5 bases, with 4 bases separating them.

This clonotype was picked up a small number of times. The rearrangement joins TRBV21-1 to TRBJ2-7; TRBD1, as called in the table, went unchecked against the DNA. TRBV21-1 is termed a pseudogene. This CDR3 region has 15 residues. As DNA, the CDR3 is TGTGCCAGCAGCGGAAGGGGGGGGGTCCGCCGCGAGCAGTACTTC. It translates to CASSGRGGVRREQYF.

This clonotype was detected only a few times. The V and J genes are TRBV21-1 and TRBJ1-2. TRBV21-1 is shown as a pseudogene. This CDR3 contains 9 residues. In DNA, the CDR3 is TGTGCCAGCAGCCTGCGCTACACCTTC. Its protein is CASSLRYTF.

The CDR3 DNA follows: TGCGCCAGCAGCCGGGACGTAGATCAGCCCCAGCATTTT. Its translation is CASSRDVDQPQHF. The rearrangement uses TRBV4-3 and TRBJ1-5; weak D call: TRBD1 (5 bases). The CDR3 contains 13 residues. The V end lost 4 bases, the J end lost 5 bases, and 9 bases lay between the germline ends. Germline loops: CDR1 LGHNA, CDR2 YSLEER.

This clonotype was detected a few times. The rearrangement joins TRBV20-1 to TRBJ2-1, with 12 bases lining up with TRBD2. J gave up 7 bases and V 4 bases, and 11 bases lay outside the gene matches. The CDR3 runs to 16 residues. CDR1 DFQATT and CDR2 SNEGSKA come from the germline V gene (reference sequence). CDR3 region: CSANRPLAGGPNEQFF. The CDR3 DNA is TGCAGTGCTAATAGGCCCCTAGCGGGAGGGCCTAATGAGCAGTTCTTC.

In this sample, this clonotype turned up a few times. Relative to the germline gene, one junction end is altered; a read error may explain this. The rearrangement uses TRBV29-1 and TRBJ2-1, with D perhaps matching TRBD1 (6 bases). This CDR3 has 9 residues. Germline assignment: CDR1 SQVTM and CDR2 ANQGSEA. The CDR3 nucleotides are TGCAGCGTTGAGCAGGGACAAATCTTC. Amino acid sequence: CSVEQGQIF.

This clonotype was picked up a small number of times. The gene calls are TRBV6-1 and TRBJ2-1, with D uncertain. The CDR3 has 13 residues. Germline CDR1 MNHNS, CDR2 SASEGT. Trimming shortened V by 6 bases and J by 9 bases, and 15 bases separated the two germline ends. This CDR3 is CASSPTLLGEQFF. In DNA, the CDR3 is TGTGCCAGCAGCCCCACCTTGTTAGGTGAGCAGTTCTTC.

The CDR3 is CASSRGTSGSSPYNEQFF. DNA for the CDR3: TGTGCCAGCAGCCGGGGGACTAGCGGGAGCAGTCCGTACAATGAGCAGTTCTTC. The chain has TRBV7-8 and TRBJ2-1; 14 nucleotides line up with TRBD2. CDR1 and CDR2 from the germline V gene are SGHVS and FQNEAQ. Unmatched junction bases numbered 10, after V lost 5 bases and J lost 4 bases. This CDR3 is built from 18 residues. Supplemented by reference TRBV7-8 and TRBJ2-1, the full variable domain reads GAGVSQSPRYKVAKRGQDVALRCDPISGHVSLFWYQQALGQGPEFLTYFQNEAQLDKSGLPSDRFFAERPEGSVSTLKIQRTQQEDSAVYLCASSRGTSGSSPYNEQFFGPGTRLTVL.

This chain uses TRBV7-8 with TRBJ1-2; TRBD1 agrees at 7 bases. Germline trimming cut 7 bases from V and 3 bases from J; bases unmatched to any gene: 11. Germline V lookup: CDR1 SGHVS, CDR2 FQNEAQ. The CDR3 is 15 residues long. CDR3 coding DNA: TGTGCCAGCACCCTACAAACAGGGGATTACTATGGCTACACCTTC. This encodes CASTLQTGDYYGYTF.

CDR3 nucleotides: TGTGCCAGCAGTGAATTTGGCGGGAGGGCCCAAGAGACCCAGTACTTC. Amino acid sequence: CASSEFGGRAQETQYF. The chain is built from TRBV2 and TRBJ2-5; 9 nucleotides agree with TRBD2. V dropped 2 bases and J dropped 1; count of bases not matched to a gene: 5. Germline V gives CDR1 SNHLY, CDR2 FYNNEI. The CDR3 consists of 16 residues.

This CDR3 is CASSLGTGPYEQYF. DNA for the CDR3: TGTGCCAGCAGTTTAGGGACGGGTCCCTACGAGCAGTACTTC. This sequence joins TRBV27 and TRBJ2-7, with D perhaps given as TRBD1 or TRBD2 (5 bases each). Between the trimmed V and J ends, which lost 2 bases and 2 bases, there was a span of 10 bases. Germline values: CDR1 MNHEY, CDR2 SMNVEV (reference sequence). The CDR3 loop spans 14 amino acids.

In the case of this clonotype: One end of the junction fails to match germline, which may point to a read error. V usage is TRBV15 and J usage is TRBJ1-4; TRBD1 matches 7 bases. This CDR3 is built from 12 residues. Germline V CDR1 and CDR2: LNHNV, YYDKDF (reference sequence). The CDR3 is CATSSVGQATYF. In nucleotides, the CDR3 is TGTGCCACCAGCAGCGTTGGACAGGCTACGTATTTT. Based on the CDR3 plus reference TRBV15 and TRBJ1-4, the full variable domain is DAMVIQNPRYQVTQFGKPVTLSCSQTLNHNVMYWYQQKSSQAPKLLFHYYDKDFNNEADTPDNFQSRRPNTSFCFLDIRSPGLGDTAMYLCATSSVGQATYFGSGTQLSVL.

The chain joins TRBV6-5 to TRBJ2-1; D gene uncertain. Germline CDR1 MNHEY, CDR2 SVGAGI. Trimming pared 2 bases from V and 4 bases from J, leaving 15 bases between. The CDR3 is made up of 16 amino acids. The CDR3 region has the DNA TGTGCCAGCAGTTACGTACCCAGGCTTACTTACAATGAGCAGTTCTTC. It specifies CASSYVPRLTYNEQFF.

This clonotype has a handful of counts. The chain employs TRBV6-5 and TRBJ2-3, with a weak D call TRBD2 (5 bases). The CDR3 is 14 residues long. In germline, CDR1 is MNHEY, CDR2 SVGAGI. V was trimmed by 4 bases and J by 3 bases, leaving 11 bases between them. The CDR3 protein is CASSLGGRTDTQYF. The CDR3 DNA reads TGTGCCAGCAGTTTAGGCGGGCGGACAGATACGCAGTATTTT.

This rearrangement joins TRBV6-1 to TRBJ2-7, with TRBD2 as a possible D gene (10 bases). Germline assignment: CDR1 MNHNS and CDR2 SASEGT. This CDR3 comprises 17 residues. V shed 6 bases and J shed 3 bases, with 24 bases lying between them. In nucleotides, the CDR3 is TGTGCCAGCAGGGGACAGGGTAAGGCTAGCGGGAGCTACGAGCAGTACTTC. This translates into CASRGQGKASGSYEQYF.

The chain combines TRBV18 with TRBJ1-1; D is unclear. Germline-derived CDR1 and CDR2 are KGHSH and LQKENI. With 5 bases removed from V and 7 bases from J, the gap between germline ends came to 8 bases. This CDR3 is 11 amino acids long. The DNA for the CDR3 is TGTGCCAGCTCAGCCTCACTTGAAGCTTTCTTT. This encodes CASSASLEAFF. The full variable domain, its missing parts supplied by reference TRBV18 and TRBJ1-1, is NAGVMQNPRHLVRRRGQEARLRCSPMKGHSHVYWYRQLPEEGLKFMVYLQKENIIDESGMPKERFSAEFPKEGPSILRIQQVVRGDSAAYFCASSASLEAFFGQGTRLTVV.

This clonotype turned up a few times. The chain carries TRBV6-5 and TRBJ2-5, with TRBD2 matching over 11 bases. The V gene end was trimmed by 4 bases and the J gene end by 0 bases; junction bases not matched to a gene: 4. Germline CDR1 and CDR2: MNHEY and SVGAGI. This CDR3 has 16 amino acids. CDR3 protein: CASSSGLAVYQETQYF. Here the CDR3 DNA reads TGTGCCAGCAGTTCGGGACTAGCGGTTTACCAAGAGACCCAGTACTTC.